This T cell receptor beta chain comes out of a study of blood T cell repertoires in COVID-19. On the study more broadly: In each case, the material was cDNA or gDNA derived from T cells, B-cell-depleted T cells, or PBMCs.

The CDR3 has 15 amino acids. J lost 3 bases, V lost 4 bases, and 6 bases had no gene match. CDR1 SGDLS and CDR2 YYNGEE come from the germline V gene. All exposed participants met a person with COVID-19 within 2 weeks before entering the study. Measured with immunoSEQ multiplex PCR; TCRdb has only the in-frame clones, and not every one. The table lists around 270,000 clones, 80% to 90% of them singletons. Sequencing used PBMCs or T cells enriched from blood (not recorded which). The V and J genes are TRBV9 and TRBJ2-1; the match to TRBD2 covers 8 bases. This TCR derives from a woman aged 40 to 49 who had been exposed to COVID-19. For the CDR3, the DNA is TGTGCCAGCAGCCCCGGGACTAGAAACTACAATGAGCAGTTCTTC. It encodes CASSPGTRNYNEQFF.